Following are 25 T cell receptor beta chains from one sample sequenced in a study of T cells in localized non-small cell lung cancer. Sequencing used immunoSEQ multiplex PCR; TCRdb keeps in-frame clones, though not all of them. Found here are approximately 80,000 clones, 70% to 90% of them singletons; the top ten hold 7.5% to 10%. The sequenced sample was peripheral blood, obtained before any cancer treatment. These receptors were collected from a female donor aged 60 or older with stage I lung adenocarcinoma.

This clone was counted a few times. The J gene is TRBJ1-1, the V gene TRBV30, with a possible D match to TRBD1 (6 bases). The CDR3 extends over 13 amino acids. Trimming left V 4 bases short and J 2 bases short, with 11 bases between. Germline lookup yields CDR1 GTSNPN and CDR2 SVGIG (reference sequence). CDR3 coding DNA: TGTGCCTGGACCGGGACAACCAACACTGAAGCTTTCTTT. Translating it yields CAWTGTTNTEAFF.

A few counts support this clone. The chain joins TRBV27 to TRBJ2-7, with TRBD1 matching 9 bases. The CDR3 is 17 residues long. Germline values: CDR1 MNHEY, CDR2 SMNVEV (reference sequence). The J segment lost 3 bases and the V segment lost 2 bases, leaving 11 bases of the junction unmatched. The CDR3 coding sequence is TGTGCCAGCAGTTTAAGGGGGACGGGACAGGGAATCTACGAGCAGTACTTC. This encodes CASSLRGTGQGIYEQYF.

V is TRBV9 and J is TRBJ2-7, with a weak D call TRBD1 (5 bases). Trimming cost V 2 bases and J 2 bases, with 11 bases left between them. The CDR3 sequence is 14 residues long. Germline V gene data show CDR1 as SGDLS and CDR2 as YYNGEE. CDR3 sequence reads: CASSVGHTAYEQYF. As DNA, the CDR3 is TGTGCCAGCAGCGTTGGACACACCGCCTACGAGCAGTACTTC.

The genes are TRBV6-1 and TRBJ2-5, with a weak D call TRBD2 (5 bases). The germline V and J ends were trimmed by 6 bases and 5 bases, with 7 bases remaining between them. This CDR3 has 11 amino acids. The germline gives CDR1 MNHNS, CDR2 SASEGT. The CDR3 region is CASRERETQYF. DNA for the CDR3: TGTGCCAGCAGGGAGCGGGAGACCCAGTACTTC.

The chain joins TRBV7-8 to TRBJ1-6; D not resolved. Germline V gene sequence: CDR1 SGHVS, CDR2 FQNEAQ. The CDR3 totals 15 residues. The ends were cut back, 5 bases at V and 7 bases at J, with 15 bases in the middle. This chain's CDR3 is CASSLRETGNSPLHF. DNA for the CDR3: TGTGCCAGCAGCCTCCGGGAGACGGGCAATTCACCCCTCCACTTT.

V and J are TRBV5-1 and TRBJ2-1; 8 nucleotides align to TRBD1. The CDR3 runs 15 residues. Germline V gene sequence: CDR1 SGHRS, CDR2 YFSETQ. Unmatched junction bases numbered 7, after V lost 1 base and J lost 7 bases. CDR3 nucleotides: TGCGCCAGCAGCTTGAGCCCAGGGGGCAAAAATGAGCAGTTCTTC. This translates into CASSLSPGGKNEQFF.

This clone has only a few counts. The chain employs TRBV4-2 and TRBJ2-7, with 7 nucleotides matching TRBD1. Germline V gene lookup returns CDR1 LGHNA and CDR2 YNFKEQ. With 3 bases clipped from V and 0 bases from J, the junction kept 8 bases outside the gene matches. This CDR3 is built from 16 residues. CDR3 coding DNA: TGTGCCAGCAGCCATCCCGGACAGGCAAACTCCTACGAGCAGTACTTC. Translation gives CASSHPGQANSYEQYF.

This clone has a handful of counts. The chain combines TRBV27 with TRBJ1-5, with 9 bases identical to TRBD1. Germline V gene sequence: CDR1 MNHEY, CDR2 SMNVEV (reference sequence). V lost 6 bases and J lost 6; bases outside the gene matches: 6. This CDR3 spans 14 amino acids. The CDR3 loop is CASRPDRGTQPQHF. In DNA form, the CDR3 reads TGTGCCAGCAGGCCCGACAGGGGGACTCAGCCCCAGCATTTT.

V is TRBV19 and J is TRBJ1-1, with a possible D match to TRBD1 (6 bases). CDR3 length equals 15 residues. Germline loops: CDR1 LNHDA, CDR2 SQIVND (reference sequence). The V gene lost 7 bases and the J gene lost 5 bases, with 20 bases spanning the gap. CDR3 protein: CASILAGAPRTEAFF. The CDR3 bases are TGTGCCAGTATACTGGCAGGGGCTCCGCGGACTGAAGCTTTCTTT.

The rearrangement uses TRBV6-1 and TRBJ1-1; 8 nucleotides align to TRBD1. Germline CDR1 MNHNS, CDR2 SASEGT. With V trimmed by 4 bases and J by 5 bases, 6 bases remained unmatched. The CDR3 totals 14 residues. This chain's CDR3 is CASSATGAGTEAFF. In nucleotides, the CDR3 is TGTGCCAGCAGTGCGACAGGGGCAGGGACTGAAGCTTTCTTT.

The rearrangement joins TRBV10-3 to TRBJ2-3, with 8 positions matching TRBD2. V shed 7 bases, J shed 6 bases, and the junction held 3 bases outside the gene matches. Germline CDR1 ENHRY, CDR2 SYGVKD. CDR3 length equals 12 residues. CDR3: CAITPGGDTQYF. The CDR3 coding sequence is TGTGCCATCACTCCGGGGGGGGATACGCAGTATTTT.

V is TRBV6-5 and J is TRBJ2-3; TRBD1 aligns across 8 bases. CDR1 is MNHEY, CDR2 SVGAGI, per germline. CDR3 length equals 16 residues. Trimming at V came to 1 base and at J to 0 bases, leaving 3 bases not matched to a gene. CDR3: CASSYFGQGSTDTQYF. The CDR3 DNA reads TGTGCCAGCAGTTACTTCGGACAGGGAAGCACAGATACGCAGTATTTT.

This rearrangement joins TRBV6-5 to TRBJ1-2; D call uncertain. With 0 bases removed from V and 7 bases from J, the gap between germline ends came to 12 bases. The CDR3 extends over 14 amino acids. Looked up from germline, CDR1 is MNHEY and CDR2 is SVGAGI. The CDR3 loop is CASSYSTRVPGYTF. DNA for the CDR3: TGTGCCAGCAGTTACTCGACAAGGGTGCCTGGCTACACCTTC.

The rearrangement links TRBV5-1 to TRBJ1-2; 10 nucleotides agree with TRBD1. V was clipped by 3 bases and J by 1 base; unmatched bases: 9. The CDR3 is 17 residues long. Per the germline V gene, CDR1 is SGHRS and CDR2 is YFSETQ. The CDR3 DNA reads as TGCGCCAGCAGCTCGGGACAGGGGCTCTCCGTTAACTATGGCTACACCTTC. Translation gives CASSSGQGLSVNYGYTF.

In DNA, the CDR3 is TGTGCCAGCAGTTGGGGGGTTAACTATGGCTACACCTTC. Translated: CASSWGVNYGYTF. This rearrangement joins TRBV6-5 to TRBJ1-2, with TRBD1 as a possible D gene (5 bases). The CDR3 contains 13 residues. CDR1 MNHEY and CDR2 SVGAGI come from the germline V gene. V lost 4 bases and J lost 1, with 7 bases in between.

This chain connects TRBV6-5 to TRBJ2-3, with D unclear. The CDR3 sequence is 13 residues long. The germline V gene has CDR1 MNHEY and CDR2 SVGAGI. The V end was cut by 0 bases, the J end by 2 bases, with 3 bases between. CDR3 loop: CASSYSLTDTQYF. The CDR3 DNA sequence: TGTGCCAGCAGTTACTCCCTCACAGATACGCAGTATTTT.

This clone was counted only a few times. This chain joins TRBV29-1 and TRBJ2-3; TRBD2 agrees at 7 bases. From germline, CDR1 is SQVTM and CDR2 ANQGSEA. V shed 6 bases, J shed 2 bases, and the junction held 5 bases outside the gene matches. The CDR3 has 13 residues. The CDR3 protein is CSVGGTTTDTQYF. The CDR3 bases are TGCAGCGTCGGCGGGACTACCACAGATACGCAGTATTTT.

This chain connects TRBV4-2 to TRBJ1-2; D call uncertain. Germline V CDR1 and CDR2: LGHNA, YNFKEQ. The CDR3 length is 15 residues. The V gene lost 1 base and the J gene lost 5 bases, with 14 bases spanning the gap. Here the CDR3 reads CASSQVGPLGYGYTF. The CDR3 nucleotides are TGTGCCAGCAGCCAAGTCGGTCCTCTTGGGTATGGCTACACCTTC.

A single count supports this clone. CDR3 bases: TGTGCCAGCTCACCACCGCTACAGAGCTATGGCTACACCTTC. Translated, it gives CASSPPLQSYGYTF. The J gene is TRBJ1-2, the V gene TRBV18, with D uncertain. V was shortened by 0 bases and J by 4 bases, with 9 bases between the two germline ends. The CDR3 covers 14 residues. CDR1 and CDR2 from the germline V gene are KGHSH and LQKENI.

This chain connects TRBV27 to TRBJ1-5, with 7 bases identical to TRBD1. CDR1 and CDR2 from the germline V gene are MNHEY and SMNVEV (reference sequence). V lost 3 bases and J lost 6; bases outside the gene matches: 5. The CDR3 has 14 amino acids. The DNA of the CDR3 is TGTGCCAGCAGTTTTGGACAGGAAGGTCAGCCCCAGCATTTT. Residues: CASSFGQEGQPQHF.

The CDR3 loop reads CASSLTSSRYTDTQYF. As DNA, the CDR3 is TGTGCCAGCAGCTTAACGTCTAGCAGGTACACAGATACGCAGTATTTT. The chain couples TRBV7-3 to TRBJ2-3; D possibly corresponds to TRBD2 (5 bases). This CDR3 region has 16 residues. Germline lookup yields CDR1 SGHTA and CDR2 FQGTGA. V was pared by 0 bases and J by 2 bases, with 12 bases between.

The chain employs TRBV9 and TRBJ2-6; D remains unclear. Germline V gives CDR1 SGDLS, CDR2 YYNGEE. There are 13 residues in the CDR3. V shed 1 base and J shed 1 base, with 0 bases lying between them. The CDR3 sequence is CASSVSGANVLTF. The CDR3 DNA sequence: TGTGCCAGCAGCGTATCTGGGGCCAACGTCCTGACTTTC.

The rearrangement joins TRBV11-2 to TRBJ2-5; D tentatively fits TRBD1 or TRBD2 (5 bases each). CDR1 and CDR2 (germline): SGHAT, FQNNGV. The V gene lost 3 bases and the J gene lost 5 bases, with 10 bases spanning the gap. CDR3 length: 13 amino acids. CDR3 DNA sequence: TGTGCCAGCAGCTTCGGGGCTTCGGAGACCCAGTACTTC. Translation gives CASSFGASETQYF.

The genes are TRBV10-3 and TRBJ1-2, with unresolved D. Germline V gene lookup returns CDR1 ENHRY and CDR2 SYGVKD. Trimming cost V 2 bases and J 14 bases, with 18 bases left between them. This CDR3 is built from 13 residues. The CDR3 region is CAISEPPQLSYTF. CDR3 coding DNA: TGTGCCATCAGTGAGCCCCCTCAGTTATCCTATACCTTC.

This chain joins TRBV2 and TRBJ1-5; D is possibly TRBD1 (5 bases). CDR1 is SNHLY, CDR2 FYNNEI, per germline. Trimming stripped 2 bases from V and 0 bases from J, with 11 bases between. The CDR3 extends over 16 amino acids. In nucleotides, the CDR3 is TGTGCCAGCAGTGAAAGTTGGGGGACTAGCAATCAGCCCCAGCATTTT. It is translated as CASSESWGTSNQPQHF.